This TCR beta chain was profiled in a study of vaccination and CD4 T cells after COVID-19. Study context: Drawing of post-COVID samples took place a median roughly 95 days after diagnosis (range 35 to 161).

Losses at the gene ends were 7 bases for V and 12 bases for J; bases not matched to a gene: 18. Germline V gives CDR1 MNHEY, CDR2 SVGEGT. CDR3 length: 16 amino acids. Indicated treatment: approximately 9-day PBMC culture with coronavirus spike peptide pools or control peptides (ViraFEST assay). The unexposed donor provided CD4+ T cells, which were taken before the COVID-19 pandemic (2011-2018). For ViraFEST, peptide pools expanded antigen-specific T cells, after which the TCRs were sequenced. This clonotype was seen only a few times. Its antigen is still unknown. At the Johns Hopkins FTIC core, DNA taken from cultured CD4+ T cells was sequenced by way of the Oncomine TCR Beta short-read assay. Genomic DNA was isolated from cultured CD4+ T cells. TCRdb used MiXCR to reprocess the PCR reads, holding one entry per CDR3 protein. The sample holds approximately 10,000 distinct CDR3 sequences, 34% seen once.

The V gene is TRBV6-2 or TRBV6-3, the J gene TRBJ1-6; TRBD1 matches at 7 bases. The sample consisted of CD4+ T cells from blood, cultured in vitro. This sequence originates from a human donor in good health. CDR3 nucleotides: TGTGCCAGCATGGACCAGAAGGGACAGTCCGAGGGACCCCTCCACTTT. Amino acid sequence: CASMDQKGQSEGPLHF.